These 5 T cell receptor beta chains were sequenced from one sample in a study of blood T cell repertoires in COVID-19. Sequenced by immunoSEQ multiplex PCR; TCRdb stores in-frame clones only, minus some. This repertoire shows around 300,000 clones, approximately 90% found once; its top ten account for roughly 1.7%. Sequenced sample: peripheral blood. The receptors were gathered from a woman aged 25 to 39 with COVID-19, enrolled during active disease.

The chain has TRBV5-8 and TRBJ2-7; TRBD1 matches 7 bases. CDR3 length: 13 residues. Germline assignment: CDR1 SGHTS and CDR2 YDEGEE. Trimming at V came to 4 bases and at J to 2 bases, leaving 3 bases not matched to a gene. The CDR3 spells CASSSDRAYEQYF. In DNA form, the CDR3 reads TGTGCCAGCAGCAGCGACAGGGCCTACGAGCAGTACTTC.

The CDR3 DNA is TGTGCCAGCAGCTCAGGAGGGTACACTGAAGCTTTCTTT. It yields the protein CASSSGGYTEAFF. The genes are TRBV7-9 and TRBJ1-1; D remains unclear. The V gene lost 4 bases and the J gene lost 3 bases, with 9 bases spanning the gap. Germline V gene lookup returns CDR1 SEHNR and CDR2 FQNEAQ (reference sequence). The CDR3 is 13 amino acids.

The chain carries TRBV3-1 (or the pseudogene TRBV3-2) and TRBJ1-1; D is undetermined. Trimming left V 5 bases short and J 8 bases short, with 15 bases between. The CDR3 extends over 13 amino acids. CDR1 is LGHDT and CDR2 is YNNKEL in the germline V gene (reference sequence). The DNA of the CDR3 is TGTGCCAGCAGCTACCGCGGGAAAGGGGAAGCTTTCTTT. Residues: CASSYRGKGEAFF.

This clone came up once. The gene calls are TRBV5-1 and TRBJ1-1; D is perhaps TRBD1 (6 bases). Germline V gives CDR1 SGHRS, CDR2 YFSETQ. The CDR3 spans 18 residues. Trimming stripped 4 bases from V and 0 bases from J, with 22 bases between. In DNA form, the CDR3 reads TGCGCCAGCAGCGGGTTCCCCGAGGACAGATTAATGAACACTGAAGCTTTCTTT. Translation: CASSGFPEDRLMNTEAFF.

V usage is TRBV10-3 and J usage is TRBJ1-6, with unresolved D. CDR1 is ENHRY, CDR2 SYGVKD, per germline. The CDR3 has 16 residues. The V end lost 2 bases, the J end lost 12 bases, and 20 bases lay between the germline ends. The CDR3 protein is CAISEGGRNGKEPLHF. CDR3 DNA: TGTGCCATCAGTGAGGGAGGAAGAAACGGGAAAGAACCCCTCCACTTT.